This entry concerns a single T cell receptor (beta chain). The target antigen is unknown. This sample was taken from a study of radiotherapy plus CTLA-4 blockade in lung cancer. Study summary: Objective responses arose in 18% of patients, and 25% to 40% experienced disease control.

The study gave focal radiation plus ipilimumab CTLA-4 blockade to patients with chemo-refractory metastatic non-small-cell lung cancer. The data were produced by immunoSEQ multiplex PCR, yet TCRdb's version contains in-frame clones alone and is incomplete. This sample carries over 100,000 clones, 70% to 90% of them seen once, and the ten largest clones take just under 7%. Points from the study as a whole: TCR clones originating in tumors grew in number in blood after radiotherapy plus ipilimumab. Increased serum interferon-beta after radiation also reportedly predicted response strongly.

The CDR3 covers 14 residues. Germline CDR1 SGHTA, CDR2 FQGTGA. V was shortened by 3 bases and J by 8 bases, with 14 bases between the two germline ends. The sample in question was peripheral blood, obtained from a patient treated with radiotherapy plus ipilimumab. The V call is TRBV7-3, the J call TRBJ2-1; a weak D match, TRBD1 (5 bases). The clonotype comes from a human donor with non-small cell lung cancer that progressed on radiotherapy plus ipilimumab. The DNA of the CDR3 is TGTGCCAGCAGCTTCACCGCAGGGAATTATGAGCAGTTCTTC. Amino acids: CASSFTAGNYEQFF. The full variable domain, with the rest looked up from reference TRBV7-3 and TRBJ2-1, is GAGVSQTPSNKVTEKGKYVELRCDPISGHTALYWYRQSLGQGPEFLIYFQGTGAADDSGLPNDRFFAVRPEGSVSTLKIQRTERGDSAVYLCASSFTAGNYEQFFGPGTRLTVL.